This is a list of T cell receptor beta chains from one sample in a study of CD8+CD57+ T cells in acquired aplastic anemia. TCRdb ran MiXCR on the reads and lists one entry per CDR3 protein. Altogether 100,000 to 150,000 distinct CDR3 sequences are present, around 50% being singletons, with the ten largest covering 2.5% to 3%. The specimen was sorted CD4+, CD8+, or CD8+CD57+ T cells (not recorded which) from PBMCs. Every receptor here comes from a human donor in good health, serving as a control. The CDR3 runs from the conserved cysteine through the conserved F or W. The D gene is left open where the match is weak. The size entry is marked missing in some rows and otherwise reads once, few, many or a size class.

v_call: TRBV15
j_call: TRBJ2-4
d_call: TRBD2
clone_size: once
cdr3_aa: CATSNRDYLVGIQYF
cdr3_nt: TGTGCCACCAGCAACCGGGACTACCTAGTTGGCATTCAGTACTTC

v_call: TRBV29-1
j_call: TRBJ2-5
d_call: NA
clone_size: once
cdr3_aa: CSVDRMGETQYF
cdr3_nt: TGCAGCGTTGACCGAATGGGGGAGACCCAGTACTTC

v_call: TRBV11-2
j_call: TRBJ2-3
d_call: NA
clone_size: NA
cdr3_aa: CASSLRRLSGTDTQYF
cdr3_nt: TGTGCCAGCAGCTTACGTAGGCTTTCGGGCACAGATACGCAGTATTTT

v_call: TRBV10-3
j_call: TRBJ2-7
d_call: TRBD1
clone_size: many
cdr3_aa: CAANRGSYEQYF
cdr3_nt: TGTGCCGCAAACAGGGGGAGCTACGAGCAGTACTTC

v_call: TRBV12-3/TRBV12-4
j_call: TRBJ2-3
d_call: NA
clone_size: many
cdr3_aa: CASSPWGEGTDTQYF
cdr3_nt: TGTGCCAGCAGCCCGTGGGGGGAAGGGACAGATACGCAGTATTTT

v_call: TRBV14
j_call: TRBJ2-3
d_call: NA
clone_size: NA
cdr3_aa: CASSHAGGTQYF
cdr3_nt: TGTGCCAGCAGCCACGCCGGAGGTACGCAGTATTTT

v_call: TRBV29-1
j_call: TRBJ1-2
d_call: NA
clone_size: NA
cdr3_aa: CSVEDRGSTANYGYTF
cdr3_nt: TGCAGCGTTGAAGATCGGGGATCTACAGCTAACTATGGCTACACCTTC

v_call: TRBV7-3
j_call: TRBJ1-1
d_call: NA
clone_size: NA
cdr3_aa: CASSLDDTEAFF
cdr3_nt: TGTGCCAGCAGCTTGGACGACACTGAAGCTTTCTTT

v_call: TRBV20-1
j_call: TRBJ1-1
d_call: NA
clone_size: NA
cdr3_aa: CSASELGGLDTEAFF
cdr3_nt: TGCAGTGCTAGTGAGTTAGGGGGTTTGGACACTGAAGCTTTCTTT

v_call: TRBV4-1
j_call: TRBJ2-1
d_call: TRBD1
clone_size: NA
cdr3_aa: CASSQVITAGGYNEQFF
cdr3_nt: TGCGCCAGCAGCCAAGTAATTACGGCAGGGGGTTACAATGAGCAGTTCTTC

v_call: TRBV4-3
j_call: TRBJ2-7
d_call: TRBD2
clone_size: many
cdr3_aa: CASSQDARGGAYEQYF
cdr3_nt: TGCGCCAGCAGCCAAGATGCCCGGGGGGGCGCCTACGAGCAGTACTTC

v_call: TRBV18
j_call: TRBJ2-7
d_call: TRBD2
clone_size: many
cdr3_aa: CASSPPSGTSYEQYF
cdr3_nt: TGTGCCAGCTCACCACCTAGCGGGACCTCCTACGAGCAGTACTTC

v_call: TRBV5-1
j_call: TRBJ2-1
d_call: TRBD2
clone_size: many
cdr3_aa: CASIRDYSYNEQFF
cdr3_nt: TGCGCCAGCATCCGGGACTACTCCTACAATGAGCAGTTCTTC

v_call: TRBV20-1
j_call: TRBJ2-6
d_call: NA
clone_size: many
cdr3_aa: CSASLGWGANVLTF
cdr3_nt: TGCAGTGCCTCGCTAGGGTGGGGGGCCAACGTCCTGACTTTC

v_call: TRBV5-1
j_call: TRBJ2-3
d_call: TRBD1
clone_size: many
cdr3_aa: CASSDRDRSDTQYF
cdr3_nt: TGCGCCAGCAGCGACCGGGACAGGTCAGATACGCAGTATTTT

v_call: TRBV20-1
j_call: TRBJ1-2
d_call: NA
clone_size: NA
cdr3_aa: CSAPGQYYGYTF
cdr3_nt: TGCAGTGCTCCTGGACAGTACTATGGCTACACCTTC

v_call: TRBV5-5
j_call: TRBJ1-1
d_call: NA
clone_size: many
cdr3_aa: CASSLFTGENTEAFF
cdr3_nt: TGTGCCAGCAGCTTGTTTACGGGGGAGAACACTGAAGCTTTCTTT

v_call: TRBV12-3/TRBV12-4
j_call: TRBJ1-5
d_call: NA
clone_size: many
cdr3_aa: CASSQQGSNQPQHF
cdr3_nt: TGTGCCAGCAGCCAACAGGGAAGCAATCAGCCCCAGCATTTT

v_call: TRBV7-2
j_call: TRBJ1-1
d_call: NA
clone_size: NA
cdr3_aa: CASSLLIGENTEAFF
cdr3_nt: TGTGCCAGCAGCTTATTAATCGGGGAGAACACTGAAGCTTTCTTT

v_call: TRBV25-1
j_call: TRBJ1-1
d_call: NA
clone_size: NA
cdr3_aa: CASSVSGLRRHTEAFF
cdr3_nt: TGTGCCAGCAGTGTTTCAGGGTTAAGGCGACACACTGAAGCTTTCTTT

v_call: TRBV20-1
j_call: TRBJ1-2
d_call: NA
clone_size: NA
cdr3_aa: CSAWDPSNYGYTF
cdr3_nt: TGCAGTGCTTGGGACCCTTCTAACTATGGCTACACCTTC

v_call: TRBV7-9
j_call: TRBJ1-1
d_call: NA
clone_size: NA
cdr3_aa: CASSLNQGNTEAFF
cdr3_nt: TGTGCCAGCAGCTTAAATCAGGGGAACACTGAAGCTTTCTTT

v_call: TRBV24-1
j_call: TRBJ2-3
d_call: TRBD2
clone_size: many
cdr3_aa: CATSDNTGTSGRGGDTQYF
cdr3_nt: TGTGCCACCAGTGACAACACCGGGACTAGCGGCCGGGGGGGAGATACGCAGTATTTT

v_call: TRBV12-3/TRBV12-4
j_call: TRBJ2-7
d_call: NA
clone_size: many
cdr3_aa: CASSESDSAYEQYF
cdr3_nt: TGTGCCAGCAGTGAGTCTGACAGCGCCTACGAGCAGTACTTC

v_call: TRBV14
j_call: TRBJ2-7
d_call: TRBD1
clone_size: many
cdr3_aa: CASSQRLGTATYEQYF
cdr3_nt: TGTGCCAGCAGCCAAAGATTAGGGACAGCGACCTACGAGCAGTACTTC

v_call: TRBV10-3
j_call: TRBJ2-7
d_call: NA
clone_size: many
cdr3_aa: CAIRVRTETYEQYF
cdr3_nt: TGTGCCATCAGGGTTCGGACCGAAACCTACGAGCAGTACTTC

v_call: TRBV2
j_call: TRBJ2-3
d_call: NA
clone_size: NA
cdr3_aa: CASSEFDNPEDTQYF
cdr3_nt: TGTGCCAGCAGTGAGTTCGACAACCCCGAAGATACGCAGTATTTT

v_call: TRBV7-2
j_call: TRBJ1-6
d_call: NA
clone_size: many
cdr3_aa: CASSPDGGGGSPLHF
cdr3_nt: TGTGCCAGCAGCCCGGACGGAGGCGGGGGTTCACCCCTCCACTTT